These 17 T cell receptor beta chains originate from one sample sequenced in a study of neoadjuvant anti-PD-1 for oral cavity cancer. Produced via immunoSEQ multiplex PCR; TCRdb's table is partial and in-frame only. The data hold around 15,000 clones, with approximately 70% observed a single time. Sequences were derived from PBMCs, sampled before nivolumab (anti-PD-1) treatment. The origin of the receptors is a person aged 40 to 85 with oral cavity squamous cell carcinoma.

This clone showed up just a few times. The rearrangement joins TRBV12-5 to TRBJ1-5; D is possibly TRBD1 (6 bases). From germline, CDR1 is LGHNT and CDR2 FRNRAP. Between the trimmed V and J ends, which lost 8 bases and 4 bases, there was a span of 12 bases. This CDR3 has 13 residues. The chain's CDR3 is CASQGQKNQPQHF. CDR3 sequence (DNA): TGTGCTAGTCAGGGGCAGAAAAATCAGCCCCAGCATTTT.

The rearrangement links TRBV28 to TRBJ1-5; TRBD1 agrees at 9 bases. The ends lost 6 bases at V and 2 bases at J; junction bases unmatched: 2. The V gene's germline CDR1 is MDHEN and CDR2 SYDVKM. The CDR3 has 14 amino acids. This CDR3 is CASRGQGGNQPQHF. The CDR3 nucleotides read TGTGCCAGCAGGGGACAGGGCGGCAATCAGCCCCAGCATTTT.

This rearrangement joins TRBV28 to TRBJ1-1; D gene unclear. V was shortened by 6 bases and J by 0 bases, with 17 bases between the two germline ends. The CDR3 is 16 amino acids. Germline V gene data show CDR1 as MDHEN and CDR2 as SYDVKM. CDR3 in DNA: TGTGCCAGCAGCCTTATTTCTAGGATATTGAACACTGAAGCTTTCTTT. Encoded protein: CASSLISRILNTEAFF. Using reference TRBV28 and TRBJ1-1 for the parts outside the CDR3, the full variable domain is DVKVTQSSRYLVKRTGEKVFLECVQDMDHENMFWYRQDPGLGLRLIYFSYDVKMKEKGDIPEGYSVSREKKERFSLILESASTNQTSMYLCASSLISRILNTEAFFGQGTRLTVV.

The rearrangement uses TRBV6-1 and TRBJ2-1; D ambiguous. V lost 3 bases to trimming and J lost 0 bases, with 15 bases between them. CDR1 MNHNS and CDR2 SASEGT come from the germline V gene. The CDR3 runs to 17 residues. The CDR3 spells CASSEGARQNSYNEQFF. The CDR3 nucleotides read TGTGCCAGCAGTGAGGGCGCTCGACAAAACTCCTACAATGAGCAGTTCTTC.

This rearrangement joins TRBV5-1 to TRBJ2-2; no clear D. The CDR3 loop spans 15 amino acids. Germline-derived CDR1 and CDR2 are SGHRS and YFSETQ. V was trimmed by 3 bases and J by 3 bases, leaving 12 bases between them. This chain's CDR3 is CASSSLADDTGELFF. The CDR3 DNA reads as TGCGCCAGCAGCTCCCTCGCGGACGACACCGGGGAGCTGTTTTTT. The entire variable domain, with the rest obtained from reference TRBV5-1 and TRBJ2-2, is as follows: KAGVTQTPRYLIKTRGQQVTLSCSPISGHRSVSWYQQTPGQGLQFLFEYFSETQRNKGNFPGRFSGRQFSNSRSEMNVSTLELGDSALYLCASSSLADDTGELFFGEGSRLTVL.

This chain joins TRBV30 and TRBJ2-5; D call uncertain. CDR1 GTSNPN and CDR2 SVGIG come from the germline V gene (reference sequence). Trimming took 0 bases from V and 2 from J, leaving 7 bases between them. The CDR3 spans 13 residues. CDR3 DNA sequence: TGTGCCTGGAGTGTACTCAGACAAGAGACCCAGTACTTC. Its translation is CAWSVLRQETQYF.

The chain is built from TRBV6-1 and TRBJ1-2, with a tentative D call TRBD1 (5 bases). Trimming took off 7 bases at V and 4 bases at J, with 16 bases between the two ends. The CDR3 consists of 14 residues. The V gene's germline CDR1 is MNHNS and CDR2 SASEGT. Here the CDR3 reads CASISSSGLYGYTF. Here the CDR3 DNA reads TGTGCCAGCATCTCCTCTTCGGGACTCTATGGCTACACCTTC.

DNA of the CDR3: TGTGCCAGCAGTGACTTGGGCAATGAGCAGTTCTTC. Protein product: CASSDLGNEQFF. The chain combines TRBV6-1 with TRBJ2-1, with D unresolved. The V gene lost 3 bases and the J gene lost 6 bases, with 6 bases spanning the gap. CDR3 size: 12 residues. CDR1 MNHNS and CDR2 SASEGT come from the germline V gene.

This CDR3 is CSVQRGVSASSSNTQYF. The DNA of the CDR3 is TGCAGCGTCCAAAGGGGTGTGTCGGCTAGTTCCTCAAATACGCAGTATTTT. V is TRBV29-1 and J is TRBJ2-3, with a tentative D call TRBD1 (5 bases). Trimming took 6 bases from V and 7 from J, leaving 29 bases between them. The germline V gene encodes CDR1 SQVTM and CDR2 ANQGSEA. This CDR3 spans 17 amino acids.

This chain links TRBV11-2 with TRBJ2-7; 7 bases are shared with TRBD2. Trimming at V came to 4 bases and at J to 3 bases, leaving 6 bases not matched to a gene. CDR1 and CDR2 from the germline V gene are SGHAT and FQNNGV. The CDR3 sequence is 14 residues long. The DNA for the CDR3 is TGTGCCAGCAGCTCCAGCGGGAACCACTACGAGCAGTACTTC. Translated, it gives CASSSSGNHYEQYF.

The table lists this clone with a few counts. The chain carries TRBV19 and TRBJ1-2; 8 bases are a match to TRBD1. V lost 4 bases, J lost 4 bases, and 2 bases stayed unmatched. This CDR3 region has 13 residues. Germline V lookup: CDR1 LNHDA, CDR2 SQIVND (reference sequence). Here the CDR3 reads CASSTGGSYGYTF. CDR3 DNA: TGTGCCAGTAGTACAGGGGGCTCCTATGGCTACACCTTC.

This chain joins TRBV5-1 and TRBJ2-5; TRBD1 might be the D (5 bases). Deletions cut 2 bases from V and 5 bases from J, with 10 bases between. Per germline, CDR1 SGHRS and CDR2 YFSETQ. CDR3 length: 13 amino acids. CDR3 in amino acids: CASSFGRDETQYF. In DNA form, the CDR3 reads TGCGCCAGCAGCTTCGGCAGGGATGAGACCCAGTACTTC. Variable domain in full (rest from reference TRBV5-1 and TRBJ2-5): KAGVTQTPRYLIKTRGQQVTLSCSPISGHRSVSWYQQTPGQGLQFLFEYFSETQRNKGNFPGRFSGRQFSNSRSEMNVSTLELGDSALYLCASSFGRDETQYFGPGTRLLVL.

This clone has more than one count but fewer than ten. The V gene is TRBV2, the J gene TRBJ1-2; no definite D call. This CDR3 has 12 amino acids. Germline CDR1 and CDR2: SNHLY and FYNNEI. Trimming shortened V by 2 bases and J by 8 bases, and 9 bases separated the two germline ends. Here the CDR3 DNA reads TGTGCCAGCAGTGAAAACCCGGGGGGCTACACCTTC. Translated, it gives CASSENPGGYTF.

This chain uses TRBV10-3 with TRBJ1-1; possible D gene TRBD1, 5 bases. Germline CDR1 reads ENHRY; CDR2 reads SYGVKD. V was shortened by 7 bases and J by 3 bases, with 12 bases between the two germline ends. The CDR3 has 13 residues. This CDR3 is CAITQGRDTEAFF. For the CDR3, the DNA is TGTGCCATCACGCAGGGACGCGACACTGAAGCTTTCTTT.

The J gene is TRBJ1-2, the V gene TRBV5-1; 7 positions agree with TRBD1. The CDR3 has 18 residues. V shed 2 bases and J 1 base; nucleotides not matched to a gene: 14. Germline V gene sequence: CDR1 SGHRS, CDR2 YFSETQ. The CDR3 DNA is TGCGCCAGCAGCTTAGGAAGGACAGGCGCCGGGCATAACTATGGCTACACCTTC. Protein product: CASSLGRTGAGHNYGYTF. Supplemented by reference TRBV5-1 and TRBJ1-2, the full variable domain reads KAGVTQTPRYLIKTRGQQVTLSCSPISGHRSVSWYQQTPGQGLQFLFEYFSETQRNKGNFPGRFSGRQFSNSRSEMNVSTLELGDSALYLCASSLGRTGAGHNYGYTFGSGTRLTVV.

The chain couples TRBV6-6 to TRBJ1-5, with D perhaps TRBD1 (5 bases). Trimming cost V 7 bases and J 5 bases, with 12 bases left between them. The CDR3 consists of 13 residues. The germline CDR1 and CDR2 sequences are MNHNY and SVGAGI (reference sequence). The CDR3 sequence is CASTDSGDQPQHF. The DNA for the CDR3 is TGTGCCAGCACCGACTCGGGGGATCAGCCCCAGCATTTT.

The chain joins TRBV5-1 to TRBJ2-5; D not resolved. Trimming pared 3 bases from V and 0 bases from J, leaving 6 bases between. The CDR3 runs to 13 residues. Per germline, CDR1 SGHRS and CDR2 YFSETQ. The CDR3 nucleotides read TGCGCCAGCAGCTCCTCGTACCAAGAGACCCAGTACTTC. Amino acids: CASSSSYQETQYF.